The T cell receptor (beta chain) described here comes from a study of technical replicates of blood from a handful of donors. Germline V lookup: CDR1 MNHEY, CDR2 SMNVEV (reference sequence). The CDR3 has 15 residues. The V end lost 5 bases, the J end lost 0 bases, and 11 bases lay between the germline ends. This table comes from immunoSEQ multiplex PCR, and its TCRdb copy is limited to in-frame clones, with some not included. The sample lists some 64,000 clones; more than 95% were seen once. The source is a human donor in good health. V usage is TRBV27 and J usage is TRBJ1-5; TRBD1 is a possible D gene (6 bases). Sample: T cells isolated from PBMCs. This CDR3 reads CASSISGDSNQPQHF. The CDR3 DNA is TGTGCCAGCAGTATCTCAGGGGATAGCAATCAGCCCCAGCATTTT.